The clone carrying this TCR beta chain has just a few counts. Time point defined: patch test 3, about 24 weeks after DPC sensitization. The treatment: therapeutic diphenylcyclopropenone sensitization with weekly scalp DPC. This entry is derived from a study of human T cells and chemical hapten exposure. Per the authors' pipeline: Per-sample TCR counts ranged from 23,224 to 690,600, median around 100,000. MiXCR, run by TCRdb on the RACE reads, gives a single entry per CDR3 protein. The V and J calls follow TCRdb's processing rather than the paper's. The profile shows approximately 97,000 distinct CDR3 sequences, 27% of them singletons. Germline V lookup: CDR1 LGHDT, CDR2 YNNKEL (reference sequence). The CDR3 extends over 15 amino acids. V was clipped by 4 bases and J by 4 bases; unmatched bases: 7.

This TCR derives from a man aged 40-49 years with alopecia areata. Some clones in this sample may be carry-over from other donors' samples. J is TRBJ1-3 and V is TRBV3-1; TRBD1 matches 7 bases. This specimen was whole blood, taken in connection with sensitization to the hapten diphenylcyclopropenone (DPC). CDR3 in DNA: TGTGCCAGCAGCCTAGACAGGGTAGTAGGAAACACCATATATTTT. As protein: CASSLDRVVGNTIYF.